The clone carrying this TCR beta chain occurred once. Methods used by the authors: Reference gene primer amplification gave estimated nucleated cell counts. Data came from immunoSEQ multiplex PCR; TCRdb stores just in-frame clones and leaves some out. V and J calls and clone size come straight from that table; D and trimming were deduced from the DNA. The table includes 40,000 to 55,000 clones, roughly 84% detected once. The data were obtained in a study of blood T cell repertoires in COVID-19. About the study: Donors in the United States, Italy and Spain gave samples during acute or convalescent COVID-19. PBMCs, B-cell-depleted T cells, or T cells were the source of the cDNA or gDNA that made up the material.

The sequencing input was peripheral blood. This receptor was identified in a woman aged 80 or over with acute or convalescent COVID-19.

CDR3 region: CASSLGLAGPVEQYF. The DNA of the CDR3 is TGTGCCAGCAGCTTAGGACTAGCGGGACCAGTTGAGCAGTACTTC. The rearrangement uses TRBV7-2 and TRBJ2-7, with TRBD2 identical over 11 bases. The CDR3 covers 15 residues. The J segment lost 7 bases and the V segment lost 1 base, leaving 6 bases of the junction unmatched. CDR1 SGHTA and CDR2 FQGNSA come from the germline V gene.